The 8 T cell receptor beta chains presented below share a single source sample, sequenced in a study of GPR56 and killer-like receptors on CD4 memory cells. FACS enrichment separated five CD4+ populations based on killer cell lectin-like receptor and GPR56 expression. TCRdb reprocessed the reads and keeps a single row for each CDR3 protein, giving no DNA. This sample's clone table lists 3,200 or so distinct CDR3 sequences. Sequencing was done on a sample of memory CD4+ T cells from blood. These receptors all come from a human donor in good health.

The V gene is TRBV29-1, the J gene TRBJ2-2; the D call of TRBD1 rests on TCRdb alone, since no DNA is present to check it. The CDR3 covers 14 residues. The V gene's germline CDR1 is SQVTM and CDR2 ANQGSEA. CDR3 in amino acids: CSVSGQGGTGELFF.

The CDR3 region is CASSTRRRTEAFF. The chain joins TRBV6-5 to TRBJ1-1. This CDR3 region has 13 residues. Germline CDR1 MNHEY, CDR2 SVGAGI.

Its frequency marks this clonotype as medium-sized. The chain employs TRBV30 and TRBJ2-5; TCRdb designates TRBD2, a call that cannot be tested without DNA. The CDR3 has 13 amino acids. CDR1 and CDR2 from the germline V gene are GTSNPN and SVGIG (reference sequence). Here the CDR3 reads CAWRPGPGETQYF.

Judged by frequency, this clonotype is large (0.1 to 1%). The chain combines TRBV19 with TRBJ2-1; TCRdb outputs TRBD2, but without DNA this stays unchecked. Germline V CDR1 and CDR2: LNHDA, SQIVND (reference sequence). This CDR3 is built from 14 residues. CDR3: CASSISGGRNEQFF.

This clonotype shows up as medium-sized by frequency. The rearrangement links TRBV7-2 to TRBJ2-3; TCRdb names TRBD2, which stays unverified in the absence of DNA. This CDR3 has 14 amino acids. Germline CDR1 is SGHTA and CDR2 is FQGNSA. CDR3 sequence: CASSLEAVGVTQYF.

This clonotype registers medium-sized (0.01 to 0.1%) by frequency. This chain connects TRBV5-6 to TRBJ1-2; TCRdb gives TRBD1 as the D gene, but with no DNA this cannot be confirmed. The CDR3 sequence is 15 residues long. Germline V gives CDR1 SGHDT, CDR2 YYEEEE. The CDR3: CASSLGTGGYYGYTF.

The CDR3 is CASSLGTIGHTDTQYF. V usage is TRBV11-2 and J usage is TRBJ2-3; TCRdb indicates TRBD2, and absent DNA this call remains unverified. This CDR3 has 16 residues. Germline CDR1 reads SGHAT; CDR2 reads FQNNGV.

The chain links TRBV9 to TRBJ2-5; TCRdb's D call of TRBD2 is untestable without DNA. Germline lookup yields CDR1 SGDLS and CDR2 YYNGEE. The CDR3 has 15 residues. The CDR3 here is CASSALGALQETQYF.